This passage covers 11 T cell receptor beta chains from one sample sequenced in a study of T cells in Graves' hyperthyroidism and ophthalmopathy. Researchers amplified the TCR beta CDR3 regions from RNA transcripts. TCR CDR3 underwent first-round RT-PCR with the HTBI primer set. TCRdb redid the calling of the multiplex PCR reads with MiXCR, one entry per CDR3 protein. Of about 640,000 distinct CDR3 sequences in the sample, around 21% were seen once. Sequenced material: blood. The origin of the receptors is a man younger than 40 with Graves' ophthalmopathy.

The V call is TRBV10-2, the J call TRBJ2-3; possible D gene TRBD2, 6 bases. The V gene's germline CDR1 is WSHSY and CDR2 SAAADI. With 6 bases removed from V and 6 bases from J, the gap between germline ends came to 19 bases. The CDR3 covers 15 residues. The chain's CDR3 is CASRSTGSGLDTQYF. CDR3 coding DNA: TGCGCCAGCAGGTCGACCGGGAGCGGTTTGGATACGCAGTATTTT.

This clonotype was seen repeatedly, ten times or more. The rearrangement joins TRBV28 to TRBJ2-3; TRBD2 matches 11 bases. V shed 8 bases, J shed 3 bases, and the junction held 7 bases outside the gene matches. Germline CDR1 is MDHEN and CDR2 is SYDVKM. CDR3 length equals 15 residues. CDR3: CASGVAGGSTDTQYF. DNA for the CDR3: TGTGCCAGCGGGGTAGCGGGAGGGTCGACAGATACGCAGTATTTT.

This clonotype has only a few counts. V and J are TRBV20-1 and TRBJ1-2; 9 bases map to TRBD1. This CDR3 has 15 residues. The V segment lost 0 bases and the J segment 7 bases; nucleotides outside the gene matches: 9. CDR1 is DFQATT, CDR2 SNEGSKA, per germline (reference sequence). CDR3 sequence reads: CSARDHRDREGGYTF. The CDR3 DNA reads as TGCAGTGCTAGAGATCACCGGGACAGGGAGGGTGGCTACACCTTC.

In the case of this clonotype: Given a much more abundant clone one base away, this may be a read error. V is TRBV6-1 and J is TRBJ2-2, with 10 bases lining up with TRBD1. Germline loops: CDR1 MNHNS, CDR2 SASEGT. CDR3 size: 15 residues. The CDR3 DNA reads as TGTGCCAGCAGTCCGGGACAGGGGAACGCCGGGGAGCTGTTTTTT. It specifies CASSPGQGNAGELFF.

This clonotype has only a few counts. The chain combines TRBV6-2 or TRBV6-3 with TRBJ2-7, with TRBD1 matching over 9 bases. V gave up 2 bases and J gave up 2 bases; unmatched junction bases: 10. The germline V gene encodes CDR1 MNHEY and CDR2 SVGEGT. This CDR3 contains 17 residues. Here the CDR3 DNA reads TGTGCCAGCAGTTACCCACCGGGACAGGGTCAAGCCTACGAGCAGTACTTC. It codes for CASSYPPGQGQAYEQYF.

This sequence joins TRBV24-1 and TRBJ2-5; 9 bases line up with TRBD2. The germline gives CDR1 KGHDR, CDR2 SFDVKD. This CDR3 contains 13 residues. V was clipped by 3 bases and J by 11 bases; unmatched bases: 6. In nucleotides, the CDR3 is TGTGCCACCAGTGATATAGCGGGAGCGTCTCAGTACTTC. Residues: CATSDIAGASQYF.

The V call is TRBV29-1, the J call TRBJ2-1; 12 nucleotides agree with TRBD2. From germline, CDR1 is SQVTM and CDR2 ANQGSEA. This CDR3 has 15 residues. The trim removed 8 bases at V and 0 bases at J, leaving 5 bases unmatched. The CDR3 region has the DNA TGCAGCCCCCTGACTAGCGGGAGCTCCTACAATGAGCAGTTCTTC. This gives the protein CSPLTSGSSYNEQFF.

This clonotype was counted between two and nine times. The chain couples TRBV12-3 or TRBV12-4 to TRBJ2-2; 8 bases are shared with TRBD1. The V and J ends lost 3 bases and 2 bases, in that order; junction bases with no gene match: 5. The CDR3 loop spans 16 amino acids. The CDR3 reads CASSLLGTGNTGELFF. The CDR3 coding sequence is TGTGCCAGCAGTTTGTTAGGGACAGGCAACACCGGGGAGCTGTTTTTT.

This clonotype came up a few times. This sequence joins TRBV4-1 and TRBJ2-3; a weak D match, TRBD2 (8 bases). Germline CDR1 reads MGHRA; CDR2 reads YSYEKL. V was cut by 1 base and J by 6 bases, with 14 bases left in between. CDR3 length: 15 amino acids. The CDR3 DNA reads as TGCGCCAGCAGCCAAGTGGGACTAGGGGGCGATACGCAGTATTTT. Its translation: CASSQVGLGGDTQYF.

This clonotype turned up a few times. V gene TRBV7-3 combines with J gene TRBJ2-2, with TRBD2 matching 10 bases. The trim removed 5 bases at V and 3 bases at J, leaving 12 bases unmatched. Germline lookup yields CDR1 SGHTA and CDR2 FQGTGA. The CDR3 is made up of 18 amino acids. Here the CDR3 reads CASSPRGRAGGDTGELFF. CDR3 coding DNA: TGTGCCAGCAGCCCTCGGGGGAGAGCGGGAGGGGACACCGGGGAGCTGTTTTTT. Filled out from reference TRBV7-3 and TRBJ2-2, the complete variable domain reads GAGVSQTPSNKVTEKGKYVELRCDPISGHTALYWYRQSLGQGPEFLIYFQGTGAADDSGLPNDRFFAVRPEGSVSTLKIQRTERGDSAVYLCASSPRGRAGGDTGELFFGEGSRLTVL.

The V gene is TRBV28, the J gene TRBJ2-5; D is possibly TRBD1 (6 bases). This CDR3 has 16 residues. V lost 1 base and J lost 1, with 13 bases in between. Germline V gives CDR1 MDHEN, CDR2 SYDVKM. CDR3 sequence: CASSLFQGTIQETQYF. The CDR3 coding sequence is TGTGCCAGCAGTTTATTCCAGGGGACGATCCAAGAGACCCAGTACTTC.